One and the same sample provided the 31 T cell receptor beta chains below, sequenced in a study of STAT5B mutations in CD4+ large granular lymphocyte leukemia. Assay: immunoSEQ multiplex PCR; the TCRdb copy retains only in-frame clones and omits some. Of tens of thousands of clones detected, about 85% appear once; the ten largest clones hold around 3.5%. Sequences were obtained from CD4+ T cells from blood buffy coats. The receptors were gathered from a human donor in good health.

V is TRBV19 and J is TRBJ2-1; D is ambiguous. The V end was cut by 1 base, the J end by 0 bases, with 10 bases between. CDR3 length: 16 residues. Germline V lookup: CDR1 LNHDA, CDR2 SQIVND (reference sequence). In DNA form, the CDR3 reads TGTGCCAGTAGTATAGTTGGGTCGAGCTCCTACAATGAGCAGTTCTTC. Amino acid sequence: CASSIVGSSSYNEQFF.

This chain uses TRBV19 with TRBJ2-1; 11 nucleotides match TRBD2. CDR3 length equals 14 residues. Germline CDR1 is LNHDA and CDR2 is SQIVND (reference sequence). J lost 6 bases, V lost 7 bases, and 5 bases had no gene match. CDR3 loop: CASTGTSGGNEQFF. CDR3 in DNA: TGTGCCAGTACCGGGACTAGCGGTGGCAATGAGCAGTTCTTC.

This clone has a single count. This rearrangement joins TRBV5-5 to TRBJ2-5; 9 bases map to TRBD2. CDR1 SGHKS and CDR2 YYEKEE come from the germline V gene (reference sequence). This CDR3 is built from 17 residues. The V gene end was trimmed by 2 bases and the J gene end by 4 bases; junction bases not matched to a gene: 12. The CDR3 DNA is TGTGCCAGCAGCTTTGGAGGGCGGGAGGGCCGGGGAGAGACCCAGTACTTC. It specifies CASSFGGREGRGETQYF.

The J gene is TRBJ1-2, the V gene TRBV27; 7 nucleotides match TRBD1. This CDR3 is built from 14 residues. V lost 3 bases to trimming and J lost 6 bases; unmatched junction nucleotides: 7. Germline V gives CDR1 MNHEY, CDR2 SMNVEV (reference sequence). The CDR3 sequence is CASSFLQGKHGYTF. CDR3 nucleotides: TGTGCCAGCAGTTTTCTACAGGGGAAGCATGGCTACACCTTC.

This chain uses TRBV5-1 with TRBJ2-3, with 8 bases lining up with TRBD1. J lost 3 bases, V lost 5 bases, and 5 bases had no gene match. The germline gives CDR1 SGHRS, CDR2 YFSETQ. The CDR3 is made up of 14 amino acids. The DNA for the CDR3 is TGCGCCAGCAGACAGGGGGACCGAACAGATACGCAGTATTTT. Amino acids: CASRQGDRTDTQYF.

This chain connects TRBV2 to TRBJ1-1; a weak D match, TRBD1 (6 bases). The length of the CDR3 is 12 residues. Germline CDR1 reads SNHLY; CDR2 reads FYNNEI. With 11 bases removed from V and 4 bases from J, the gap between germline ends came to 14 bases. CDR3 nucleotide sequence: TGTGCCGGTGACAGGATCTCCACTGAAGCTTTCTTT. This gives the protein CAGDRISTEAFF.

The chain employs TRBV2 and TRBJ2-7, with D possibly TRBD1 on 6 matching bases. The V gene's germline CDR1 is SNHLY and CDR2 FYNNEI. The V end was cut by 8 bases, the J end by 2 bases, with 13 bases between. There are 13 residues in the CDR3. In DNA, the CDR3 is TGTGCCAGCTGTCAGGGGAGTGCCTACGAGCAGTACTTC. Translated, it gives CASCQGSAYEQYF.

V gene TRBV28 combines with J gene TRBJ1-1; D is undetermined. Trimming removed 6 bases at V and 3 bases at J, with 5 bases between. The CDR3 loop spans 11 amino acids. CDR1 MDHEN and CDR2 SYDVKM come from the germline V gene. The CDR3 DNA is TGTGCCAGCAGGAGGGACACTGAAGCTTTCTTT. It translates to CASRRDTEAFF.

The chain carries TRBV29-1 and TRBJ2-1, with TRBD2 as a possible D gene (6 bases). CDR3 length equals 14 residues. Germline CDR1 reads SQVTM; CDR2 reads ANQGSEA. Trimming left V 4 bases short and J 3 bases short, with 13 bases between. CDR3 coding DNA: TGCAGCGTTGGCGGGAAGGTCAACTACAATGAGCAGTTCTTC. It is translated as CSVGGKVNYNEQFF.

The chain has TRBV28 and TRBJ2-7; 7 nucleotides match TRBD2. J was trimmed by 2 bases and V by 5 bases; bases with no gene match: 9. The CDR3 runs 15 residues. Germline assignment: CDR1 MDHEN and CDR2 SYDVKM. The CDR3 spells CASSPPGGSPYEQYF. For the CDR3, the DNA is TGTGCCAGCAGTCCTCCTGGCGGGAGCCCCTACGAGCAGTACTTC.

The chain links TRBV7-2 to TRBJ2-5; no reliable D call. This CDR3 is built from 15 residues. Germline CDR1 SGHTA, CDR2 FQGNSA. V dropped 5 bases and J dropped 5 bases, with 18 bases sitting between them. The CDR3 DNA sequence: TGTGCCAGCAGCGTACAACGCGGTGATGGGGAGACCCAGTACTTC. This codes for CASSVQRGDGETQYF.

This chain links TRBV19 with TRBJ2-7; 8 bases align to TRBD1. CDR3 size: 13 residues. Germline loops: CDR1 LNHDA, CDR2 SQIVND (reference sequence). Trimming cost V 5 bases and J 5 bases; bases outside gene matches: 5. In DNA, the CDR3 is TGTGCCAGTAGTCCCTGGACAGGGAACGAGCAGTACTTC. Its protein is CASSPWTGNEQYF.

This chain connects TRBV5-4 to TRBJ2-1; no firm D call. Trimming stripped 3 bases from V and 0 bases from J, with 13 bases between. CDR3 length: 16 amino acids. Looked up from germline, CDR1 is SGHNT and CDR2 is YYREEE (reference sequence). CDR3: CASSSRPMSSYNEQFF. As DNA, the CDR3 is TGTGCCAGCAGCTCCAGACCGATGAGCTCCTACAATGAGCAGTTCTTC.

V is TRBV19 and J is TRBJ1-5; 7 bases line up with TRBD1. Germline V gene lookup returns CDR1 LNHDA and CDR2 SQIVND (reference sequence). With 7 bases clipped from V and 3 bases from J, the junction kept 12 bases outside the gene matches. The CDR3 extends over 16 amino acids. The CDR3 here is CASTPPGQTFNQPQHF. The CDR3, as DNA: TGTGCCAGTACCCCCCCGGGACAGACCTTCAATCAGCCCCAGCATTTT. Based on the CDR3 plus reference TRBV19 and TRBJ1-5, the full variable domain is DGGITQSPKYLFRKEGQNVTLSCEQNLNHDAMYWYRQDPGQGLRLIYYSQIVNDFQKGDIAEGYSVSREKKESFPLTVTSAQKNPTAFYLCASTPPGQTFNQPQHFGDGTRLSIL.

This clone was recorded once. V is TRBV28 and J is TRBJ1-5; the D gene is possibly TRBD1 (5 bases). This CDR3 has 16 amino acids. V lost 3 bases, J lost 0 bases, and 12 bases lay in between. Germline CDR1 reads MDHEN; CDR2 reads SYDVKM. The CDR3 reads CASSLLGTASNQPQHF. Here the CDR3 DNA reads TGTGCCAGCAGTTTGCTTGGGACCGCTAGCAATCAGCCCCAGCATTTT.

CDR3 amino acids: CASSEWLGAVDYGYTF. The CDR3 nucleotides read TGTGCCAGCAGTGAATGGTTAGGTGCGGTGGACTATGGCTACACCTTC. V and J are TRBV25-1 and TRBJ1-2; D is ambiguous. Germline V gene lookup returns CDR1 MGHDK and CDR2 SYGVNS. V was shortened by 1 base and J by 3 bases, with 15 bases between the two germline ends. This CDR3 is built from 16 residues.

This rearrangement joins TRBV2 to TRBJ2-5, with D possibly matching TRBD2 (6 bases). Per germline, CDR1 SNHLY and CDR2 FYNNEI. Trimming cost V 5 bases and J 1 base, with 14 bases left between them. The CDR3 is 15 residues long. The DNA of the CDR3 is TGTGCCAGCAGTCGGGGTAGCGGACTCCAAGAGACCCAGTACTTC. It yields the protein CASSRGSGLQETQYF. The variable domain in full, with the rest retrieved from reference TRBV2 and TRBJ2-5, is EPEVTQTPSHQVTQMGQEVILRCVPISNHLYFYWYRQILGQKVEFLVSFYNNEISEKSEIFDDQFSVERPDGSNFTLKIRSTKLEDSAMYFCASSRGSGLQETQYFGPGTRLLVL.

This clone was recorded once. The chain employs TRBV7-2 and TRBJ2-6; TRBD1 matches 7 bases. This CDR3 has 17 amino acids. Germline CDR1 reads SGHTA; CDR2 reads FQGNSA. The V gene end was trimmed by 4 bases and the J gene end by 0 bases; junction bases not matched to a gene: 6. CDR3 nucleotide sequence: TGTGCCAGCAGCTACCGACAGGGAGTCTCTGGGGCCAACGTCCTGACTTTC. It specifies CASSYRQGVSGANVLTF. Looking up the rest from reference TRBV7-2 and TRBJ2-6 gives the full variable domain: GAGVSQSPSNKVTEKGKDVELRCDPISGHTALYWYRQSLGQGLEFLIYFQGNSAPDKSGLPSDRFSAERTGGSVSTLTIQRTQQEDSAVYLCASSYRQGVSGANVLTFGAGSRLTVL.

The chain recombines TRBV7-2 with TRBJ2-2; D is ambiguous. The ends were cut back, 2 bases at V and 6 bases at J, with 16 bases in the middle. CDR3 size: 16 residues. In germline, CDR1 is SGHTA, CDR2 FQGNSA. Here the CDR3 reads CASSLLQDPLSGELFF. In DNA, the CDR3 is TGTGCCAGCAGCTTACTCCAGGACCCCCTATCCGGGGAGCTGTTTTTT.

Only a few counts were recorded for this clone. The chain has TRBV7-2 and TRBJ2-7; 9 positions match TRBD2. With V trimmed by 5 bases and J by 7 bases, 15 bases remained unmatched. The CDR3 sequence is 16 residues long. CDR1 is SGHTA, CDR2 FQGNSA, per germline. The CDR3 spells CASSQTTAGGSREQYF. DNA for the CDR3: TGTGCCAGCAGCCAAACCACAGCGGGAGGAAGTAGGGAGCAGTACTTC.

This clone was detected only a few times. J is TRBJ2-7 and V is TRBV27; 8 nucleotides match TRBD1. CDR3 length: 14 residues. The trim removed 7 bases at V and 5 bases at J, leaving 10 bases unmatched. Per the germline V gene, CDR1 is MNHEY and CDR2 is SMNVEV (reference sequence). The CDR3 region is CASTSWGQANEQYF. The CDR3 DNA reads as TGTGCCAGCACCTCATGGGGACAGGCTAACGAGCAGTACTTC.

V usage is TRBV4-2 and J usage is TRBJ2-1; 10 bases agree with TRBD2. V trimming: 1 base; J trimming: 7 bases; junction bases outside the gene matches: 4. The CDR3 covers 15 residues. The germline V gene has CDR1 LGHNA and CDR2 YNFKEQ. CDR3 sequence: CASSQAGSGRNEQFF. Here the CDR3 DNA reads TGTGCCAGCAGCCAAGCTGGTAGCGGGAGGAATGAGCAGTTCTTC.

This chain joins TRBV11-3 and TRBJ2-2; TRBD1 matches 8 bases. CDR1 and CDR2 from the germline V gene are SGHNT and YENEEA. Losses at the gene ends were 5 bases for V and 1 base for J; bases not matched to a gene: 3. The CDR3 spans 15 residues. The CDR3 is CASSDRGLNTGELFF. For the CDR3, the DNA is TGTGCCAGCAGCGACAGGGGACTGAACACCGGGGAGCTGTTTTTT.

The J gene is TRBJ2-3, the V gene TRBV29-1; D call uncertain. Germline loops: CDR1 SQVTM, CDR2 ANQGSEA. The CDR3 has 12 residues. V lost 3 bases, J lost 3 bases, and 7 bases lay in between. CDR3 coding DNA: TGCAGCGTTGATGAAGGGACAGATACGCAGTATTTT. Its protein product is CSVDEGTDTQYF.

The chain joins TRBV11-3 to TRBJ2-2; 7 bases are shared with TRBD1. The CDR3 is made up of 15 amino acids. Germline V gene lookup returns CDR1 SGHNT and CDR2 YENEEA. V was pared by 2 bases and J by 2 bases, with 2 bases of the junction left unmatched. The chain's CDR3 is CASSLRQGNTGELFF. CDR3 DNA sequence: TGTGCCAGCAGCTTACGACAGGGCAACACCGGGGAGCTGTTTTTT.

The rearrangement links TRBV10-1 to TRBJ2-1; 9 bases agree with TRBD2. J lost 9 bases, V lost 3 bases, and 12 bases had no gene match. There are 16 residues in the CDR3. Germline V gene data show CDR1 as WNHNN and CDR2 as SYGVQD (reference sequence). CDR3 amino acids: CASSDRRLAGLTEQFF. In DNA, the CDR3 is TGCGCCAGCAGTGACCGAAGGCTAGCGGGATTGACTGAGCAGTTCTTC.

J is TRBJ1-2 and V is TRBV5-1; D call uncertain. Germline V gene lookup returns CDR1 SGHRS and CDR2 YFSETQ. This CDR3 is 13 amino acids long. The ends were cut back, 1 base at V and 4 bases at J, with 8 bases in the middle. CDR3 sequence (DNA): TGCGCCAGCAGCTTGAAGAGTGGCTATGGCTACACCTTC. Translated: CASSLKSGYGYTF.

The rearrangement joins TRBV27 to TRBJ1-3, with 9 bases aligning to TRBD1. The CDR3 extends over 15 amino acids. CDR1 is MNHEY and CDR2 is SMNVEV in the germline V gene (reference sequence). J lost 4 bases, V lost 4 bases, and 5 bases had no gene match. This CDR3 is CASSSGTGIGNTIYF. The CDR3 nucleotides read TGTGCCAGCAGTTCCGGGACAGGGATAGGAAACACCATATATTTT.

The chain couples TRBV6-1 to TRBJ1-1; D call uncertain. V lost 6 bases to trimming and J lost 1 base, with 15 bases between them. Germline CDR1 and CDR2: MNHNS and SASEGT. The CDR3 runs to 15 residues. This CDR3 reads CASRATRQGNTEAFF. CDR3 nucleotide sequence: TGTGCCAGCAGGGCCACCCGACAAGGGAACACTGAAGCTTTCTTT.

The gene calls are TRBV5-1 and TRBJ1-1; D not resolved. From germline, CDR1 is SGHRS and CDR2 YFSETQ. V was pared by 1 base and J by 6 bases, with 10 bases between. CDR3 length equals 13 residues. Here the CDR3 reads CASSLPGGAEAFF. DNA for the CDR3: TGCGCCAGCAGCTTGCCAGGCGGGGCTGAAGCTTTCTTT.

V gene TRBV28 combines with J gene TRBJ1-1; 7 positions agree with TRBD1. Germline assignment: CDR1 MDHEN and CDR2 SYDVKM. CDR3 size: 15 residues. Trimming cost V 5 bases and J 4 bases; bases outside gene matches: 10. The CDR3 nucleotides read TGTGCCAGCAGTAGAGGGGGCGAACAGGCCACTGAAGCTTTCTTT. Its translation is CASSRGGEQATEAFF. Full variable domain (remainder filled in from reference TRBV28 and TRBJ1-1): DVKVTQSSRYLVKRTGEKVFLECVQDMDHENMFWYRQDPGLGLRLIYFSYDVKMKEKGDIPEGYSVSREKKERFSLILESASTNQTSMYLCASSRGGEQATEAFFGQGTRLTVV.